This note documents a single T cell receptor (beta chain) sequence. Its antigen is not known. This record belongs to a study of lymphopenia after photon versus proton radiotherapy. Study-level points and caveats: After the lymphocyte nadir, photon-treated repertoires showed oligoclonal expansion, especially of CD8+ Temra cells. A bigger post-nadir fall in TCR diversity correlated inversely with survival time in deceased patients.

This table comes from immunoSEQ multiplex PCR, and its TCRdb copy is limited to in-frame clones, with some not included. The sample has roughly 36,000 clones; 85% to 90% are singletons. The sequence came from a woman in her 50s with pancreatic cancer. Sequences were derived from peripheral blood, sampled from a patient treated with photon-based radiotherapy.

CDR3 residues: CASSLVGLAGGADTQYF. CDR3 coding DNA: TGCGCCAGCAGCTTGGTGGGACTAGCGGGAGGGGCAGATACGCAGTATTTT. The chain has TRBV5-1 and TRBJ2-3; 16 bases line up with TRBD2. V dropped 0 bases and J dropped 4; count of bases not matched to a gene: 2. This CDR3 has 17 residues. From germline, CDR1 is SGHRS and CDR2 YFSETQ.